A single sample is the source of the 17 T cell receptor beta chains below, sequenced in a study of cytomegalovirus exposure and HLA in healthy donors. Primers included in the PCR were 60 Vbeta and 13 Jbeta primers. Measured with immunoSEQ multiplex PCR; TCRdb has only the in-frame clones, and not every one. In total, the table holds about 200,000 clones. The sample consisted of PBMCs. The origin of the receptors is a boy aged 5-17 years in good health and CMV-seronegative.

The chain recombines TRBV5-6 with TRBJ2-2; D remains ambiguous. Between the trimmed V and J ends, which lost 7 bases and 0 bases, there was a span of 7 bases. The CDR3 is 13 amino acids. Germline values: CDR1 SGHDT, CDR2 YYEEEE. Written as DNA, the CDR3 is TGTGCCAGCGAGGCGACGAACACCGGGGAGCTGTTTTTT. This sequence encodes CASEATNTGELFF.

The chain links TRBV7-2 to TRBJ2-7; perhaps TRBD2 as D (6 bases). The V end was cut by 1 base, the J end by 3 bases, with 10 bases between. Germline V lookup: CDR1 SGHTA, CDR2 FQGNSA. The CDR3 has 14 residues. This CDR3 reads CASSLDGGFYEQYF. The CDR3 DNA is TGTGCCAGCAGCTTAGACGGGGGTTTCTACGAGCAGTACTTC.

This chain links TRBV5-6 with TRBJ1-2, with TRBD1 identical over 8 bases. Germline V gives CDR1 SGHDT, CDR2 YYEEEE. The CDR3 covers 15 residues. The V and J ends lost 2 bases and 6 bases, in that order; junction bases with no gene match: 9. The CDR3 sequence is CASSFLDRVADGYTF. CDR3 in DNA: TGTGCCAGCAGCTTCCTGGACAGGGTGGCGGATGGCTACACCTTC.

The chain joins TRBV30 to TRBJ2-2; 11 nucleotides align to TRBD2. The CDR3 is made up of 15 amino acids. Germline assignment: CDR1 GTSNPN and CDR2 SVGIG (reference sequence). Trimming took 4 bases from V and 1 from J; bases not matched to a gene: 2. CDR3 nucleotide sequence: TGTGCCTGGACCGGACTAGCGGGGAACACCGGGGAGCTGTTTTTT. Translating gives CAWTGLAGNTGELFF.

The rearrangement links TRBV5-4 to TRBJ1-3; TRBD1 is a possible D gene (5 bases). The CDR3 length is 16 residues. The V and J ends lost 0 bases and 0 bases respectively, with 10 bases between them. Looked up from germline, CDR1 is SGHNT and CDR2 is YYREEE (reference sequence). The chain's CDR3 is CASSLDGRASGNTIYF. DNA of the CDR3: TGTGCCAGCAGCTTGGATGGCAGGGCCTCTGGAAACACCATATATTTT. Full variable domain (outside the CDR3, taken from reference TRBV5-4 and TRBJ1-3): ETGVTQSPTHLIKTRGQQVTLRCSSQSGHNTVSWYQQALGQGPQFIFQYYREEENGRGNFPPRFSGLQFPNYSSELNVNALELDDSALYLCASSLDGRASGNTIYFGEGSWLTVV.

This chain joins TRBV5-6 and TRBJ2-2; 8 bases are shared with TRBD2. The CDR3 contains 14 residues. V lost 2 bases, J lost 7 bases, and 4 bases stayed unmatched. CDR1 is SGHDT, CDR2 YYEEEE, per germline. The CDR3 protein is CASSFYGGGGELFF. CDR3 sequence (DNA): TGTGCCAGCAGCTTCTACGGGGGGGGCGGGGAGCTGTTTTTT.

The CDR3 spells CAWNDRDYEQYF. DNA of the CDR3: TGTGCCTGGAATGACAGAGACTACGAGCAGTACTTC. The V and J genes are TRBV30 and TRBJ2-7, with D possibly matching TRBD1 (5 bases). The V gene lost 4 bases and the J gene lost 3 bases, with 10 bases spanning the gap. Germline V gene sequence: CDR1 GTSNPN, CDR2 SVGIG (reference sequence). The CDR3 extends over 12 amino acids.

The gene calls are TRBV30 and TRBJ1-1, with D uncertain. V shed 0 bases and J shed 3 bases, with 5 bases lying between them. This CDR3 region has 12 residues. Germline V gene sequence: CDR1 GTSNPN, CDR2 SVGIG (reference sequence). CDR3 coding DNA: TGTGCCTGGAGTGTCCATTACACTGAAGCTTTCTTT. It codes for CAWSVHYTEAFF.

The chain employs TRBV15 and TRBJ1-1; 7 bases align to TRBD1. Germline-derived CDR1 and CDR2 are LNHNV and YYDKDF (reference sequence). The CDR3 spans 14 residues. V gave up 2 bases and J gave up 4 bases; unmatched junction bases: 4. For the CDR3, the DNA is TGTGCCACCAGCAGATTCCCAGGGGGCACTGAAGCTTTCTTT. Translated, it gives CATSRFPGGTEAFF.

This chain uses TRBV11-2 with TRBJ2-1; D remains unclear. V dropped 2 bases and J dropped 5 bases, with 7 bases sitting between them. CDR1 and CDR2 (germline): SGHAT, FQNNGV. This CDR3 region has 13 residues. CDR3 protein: CASSLSPDNEQFF. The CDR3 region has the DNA TGTGCCAGCAGCTTATCTCCCGACAATGAGCAGTTCTTC.

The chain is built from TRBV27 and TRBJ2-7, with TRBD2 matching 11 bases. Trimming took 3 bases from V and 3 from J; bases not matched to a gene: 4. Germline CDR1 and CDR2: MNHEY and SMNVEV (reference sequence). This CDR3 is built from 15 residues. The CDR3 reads CASSFRGLAGYEQYF. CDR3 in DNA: TGTGCCAGCAGTTTCCGCGGACTAGCGGGCTACGAGCAGTACTTC.

The CDR3 loop is CARRQLDTEAFF. CDR3 in DNA: TGTGCCAGGAGACAGCTGGACACTGAAGCTTTCTTT. V usage is TRBV27 and J usage is TRBJ1-1; D is possibly TRBD1 (5 bases). The CDR3 runs to 12 residues. Trimming stripped 9 bases from V and 3 bases from J, with 11 bases between. In germline, CDR1 is MNHEY, CDR2 SMNVEV (reference sequence).

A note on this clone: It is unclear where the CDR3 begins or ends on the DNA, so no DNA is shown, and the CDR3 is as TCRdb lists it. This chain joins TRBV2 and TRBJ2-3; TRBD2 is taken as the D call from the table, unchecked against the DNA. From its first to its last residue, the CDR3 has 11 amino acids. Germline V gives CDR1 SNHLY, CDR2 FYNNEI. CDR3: CASILATGRNF.

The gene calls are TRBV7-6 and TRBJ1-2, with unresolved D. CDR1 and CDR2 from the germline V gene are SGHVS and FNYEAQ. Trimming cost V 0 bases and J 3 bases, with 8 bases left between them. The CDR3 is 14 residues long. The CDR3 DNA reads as TGTGCCAGCAGCTTAGCGAGCGGGGACTATGGCTACACCTTC. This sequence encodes CASSLASGDYGYTF.

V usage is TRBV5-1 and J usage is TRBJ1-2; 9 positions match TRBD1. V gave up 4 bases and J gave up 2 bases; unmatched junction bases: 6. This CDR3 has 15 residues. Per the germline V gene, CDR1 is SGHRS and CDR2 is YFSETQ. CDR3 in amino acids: CASSMDRGGNYGYTF. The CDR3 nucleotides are TGCGCCAGCAGCATGGACAGGGGTGGGAACTATGGCTACACCTTC.

DNA for the CDR3: TGTGCCAGCAGCTTAGGGACTAGCGGGGCTTCGGGGGGTGAGCAGTTCTTC. It encodes CASSLGTSGASGGEQFF. The chain has TRBV13 and TRBJ2-1, with 11 bases matching TRBD2. Unmatched junction bases numbered 10, after V lost 0 bases and J lost 9 bases. In germline, CDR1 is PRHDT, CDR2 FYEKMQ (reference sequence). The CDR3 has 17 amino acids.

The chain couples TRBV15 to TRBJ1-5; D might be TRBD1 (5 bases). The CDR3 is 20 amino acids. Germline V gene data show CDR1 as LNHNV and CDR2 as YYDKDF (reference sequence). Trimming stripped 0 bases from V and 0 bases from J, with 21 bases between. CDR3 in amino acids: CATSRDLGPRGIGSNQPQHF. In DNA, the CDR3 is TGTGCCACCAGCAGAGATCTAGGGCCAAGGGGAATTGGTAGCAATCAGCCCCAGCATTTT.